This entry lists 9 T cell receptor beta chains sequenced from one sample in a study of blood T cell repertoires in COVID-19. TCRdb's copy holds only in-frame clones and misses some; the assay was immunoSEQ multiplex PCR. The sample records 350,000 to 450,000 clones, over 85% being singletons. Sequences were obtained from PBMCs or T cells enriched from blood (not recorded which). The receptor set was obtained from a young woman who had recovered from COVID-19.

The J gene is TRBJ2-1, the V gene TRBV24-1; a possible D gene is TRBD1 (6 bases). Trimming shortened V by 9 bases and J by 2 bases, and 10 bases separated the two germline ends. Germline V lookup: CDR1 KGHDR, CDR2 SFDVKD. The CDR3 covers 13 residues. In DNA form, the CDR3 reads TGTGCCACCGGACAGACACCCTACAATGAGCAGTTCTTC. Amino acid sequence: CATGQTPYNEQFF.

This rearrangement joins TRBV29-1 to TRBJ1-2; 10 nucleotides align to TRBD1. CDR3 length: 15 amino acids. The germline gives CDR1 SQVTM, CDR2 ANQGSEA. V was clipped by 5 bases and J by 3 bases; unmatched bases: 9. The CDR3 region has the DNA TGCAGCGTTTTCGATGACAGGGGGCTGGACTATGGCTACACCTTC. Translated, it gives CSVFDDRGLDYGYTF.

This rearrangement joins TRBV28 to TRBJ2-7; TRBD2 matches at 12 bases. V dropped 6 bases and J dropped 3; count of bases not matched to a gene: 6. This CDR3 contains 15 residues. The V gene's germline CDR1 is MDHEN and CDR2 SYDVKM. The CDR3 coding sequence is TGTGCCAGCAGGTGGACTAGCGGGGTGAGCTACGAGCAGTACTTC. Translation: CASRWTSGVSYEQYF.

This chain uses TRBV21-1 with TRBJ1-1. TRBV21-1 is deemed a pseudogene. The CDR3 is 16 amino acids. The CDR3 reads CASSKGYLNVNTEAFF. CDR3 sequence (DNA): TGTGCCAGCAGCAAAGGCTATCTGAACGTGAACACTGAAGCTTTCTTT.

The genes are TRBV5-4 and TRBJ1-2, with 8 bases that match TRBD1. Trimming at V came to 4 bases and at J to 5 bases, leaving 7 bases not matched to a gene. CDR1 SGHNT and CDR2 YYREEE come from the germline V gene (reference sequence). The length of the CDR3 is 14 residues. The CDR3, as DNA: TGTGCCAGCAGCCCGGGGACAGGCAATTATGGCTACACCTTC. Amino acid sequence: CASSPGTGNYGYTF.

The J gene is TRBJ1-1, the V gene TRBV27; no clear D gene. In germline, CDR1 is MNHEY, CDR2 SMNVEV (reference sequence). This CDR3 contains 15 residues. V lost 6 bases and J 5 bases, leaving 19 bases between the germline ends. CDR3 sequence reads: CASSRSGLLETEAFF. In nucleotides, the CDR3 is TGTGCCAGCAGCCGGAGCGGGTTGTTAGAAACTGAAGCTTTCTTT.

The CDR3 DNA sequence: TGCGCCAGCAGCAAATCCGGACTAAACGAGCAGTACTTC. It codes for CASSKSGLNEQYF. V gene TRBV5-1 combines with J gene TRBJ2-7; TRBD2 is a possible D gene (6 bases). CDR3 length: 13 residues. The V end lost 4 bases, the J end lost 5 bases, and 13 bases lay between the germline ends. Germline assignment: CDR1 SGHRS and CDR2 YFSETQ.

The chain carries TRBV19 and TRBJ1-6, with D possibly TRBD1 on 6 matching bases. This CDR3 region has 13 residues. V was cut by 4 bases and J by 10 bases, with 11 bases left in between. Looked up from germline, CDR1 is LNHDA and CDR2 is SQIVND (reference sequence). The DNA for the CDR3 is TGTGCCAGTAGTAGGGGGCCGGGGTCACCCCTCCACTTT. Its protein product is CASSRGPGSPLHF.

The chain recombines TRBV24-1 with TRBJ1-5; 12 bases fit TRBD1. Per the germline V gene, CDR1 is KGHDR and CDR2 is SFDVKD. The CDR3 runs 21 residues. V trimming: 3 bases; J trimming: 0 bases; junction bases outside the gene matches: 14. The CDR3 region is CATSDLPIRDRGRDSNQPQHF. The CDR3 nucleotides read TGTGCCACCAGTGATCTTCCAATCCGGGACAGGGGGCGGGATAGCAATCAGCCCCAGCATTTT.